This T cell receptor beta chain is from a study of shared clonotypes between healthy human individuals (dated by TCRdb to 2020 to 2021). Concerning the study at large: Three men and two women, aged 18 to 49 years, made up the cohort. To estimate repertoire size and how much clonotypes are shared between individuals, the study performed deep sequencing of blood TCR repertoires from about five healthy adults. For each donor, CD4 naive and CD4 memory were each run on three plates, CD8 naive on two plates, and CD8 memory on one plate. Per donor, leukapheresis produced somewhere between about 0.9 and 9.5 billion PBMCs. To increase sequencing depth and limit assay-specific biases, different laboratories used diverse techniques to prepare libraries and sequence TCR repertoires.

TCR CDR3 regions were amplified from genomic DNA by multiplex PCR using the deep immunoSEQ assay. Genomic DNA extracted from each cell subset was distributed evenly over all wells of several immunoSEQ 96-well plates, and each plate served as one replicate. For sorted subsets, roughly 200 ng of genomic DNA, equivalent to tens of thousands of T cell genomes, went into each replicate PCR. Purified libraries were quantified with a Qubit 3.0 fluorometer, sized on a Bioanalyzer 2100, and re-quantified with the KAPA Library Quantification kit. Each immunoSEQ 96-well plate was sequenced on its own single-read 150-cycle Illumina NextSeq 550 flow cell. The authors processed their data as follows. Because the immunoSEQ output included only junctional sequences and no quality scores, the filtering could not be the same as the filtering used for full-length reads. To assign V/J genes and CDR3, sequences were annotated using PyIR, a Python wrapper for IgBLAST v1.9, with IMGT germline references. Reads with weak V/J assignments (E-value above 1e-6), missing CDR3, stop codons, out-of-frame junctions, or ambiguous translated residues were removed. V3J clonotypes were defined as sequences sharing the same inferred V gene, J gene, and CDR3 amino acid sequence. Percentage overlap between repertoires was calculated by dividing the number of shared unique clonotypes by the size of the smaller repertoire. Repertoire richness was assessed with RTK rarefaction, the Chao1 estimator, and Recon v2.1 estimates of unobserved clonotypes. For all TCRbeta clonotypes obtained by the gDNA method from a handful of donors, generation probabilities were computed with OLGA. Entries here come from immuneACCESS through TCRdb and include only in-frame sequences with V and J called. Some clones fail to appear in such tables; in the studies checked, an unresolved V gene covers under half of the shortfall, and the cause of the remainder is unknown. D and trimming come from the DNA, and the V and J calls and clone size come from that table. This sample has some 500,000 clones in its table, and 90% to 97% of those were observed once. Approximately 0.06% of the sample lies in the top ten.

Broader findings and caveats from the paper: When a few donors were compared, the shared fraction of clonotypes was about 5% for naive CD4, approximately 3.5% for naive CD8, roughly 2.3% for memory CD4, and 0.4% for memory CD8. Higher generation probabilities were observed for clonotypes shared by all four sorted-subset donors than for non-shared clonotypes. Because the study included a small number of donors, the genetic and exposure-history diversity represented was limited. Estimated clonotype richness was generally larger for naive than for memory subsets. Pairwise subsampling led to the expectation that sequencing depth would affect the degree of clonotype sharing among donors. Sampling was restricted to blood, and TCR repertoires in tissues likely differ from the TCR repertoires found in blood. Incomplete sequencing was indicated by rarefaction of sorted-subset datasets, despite the large sequencing depth.

Worth noting for this clone: Its target antigen remains unknown. Qualities for individual bases were not recorded, and no much larger clone is one base off.

Including the terminal cysteine and phenylalanine, the CDR3 comprises 15 residues. The DNA shown is the 45-base CDR3, in frame from base 1. CDR1 and CDR2, looked up from the germline V gene (reference sequence), are MNHEY and SMNVEV. V is pruned by 6 bases and J by 5 bases, leaving 9 bases of the junction without a gene match. Healthy HIV-negative adults with no recently reported acute infections or vaccinations were included as donors. Every donor was a Caucasian adult living in Nashville, Tennessee, USA. CD4+ T cells were enriched by magnetic negative selection, after which naive cells were positively selected on CD45RA and the negative fraction was taken as the memory subset. Blood was collected by leukapheresis, and PBMCs were isolated by Ficoll-Histopaque density gradient centrifugation and then cryopreserved in liquid nitrogen vapor phase. Analytical flow cytometry was used to check the purity and quantity of each magnetically sorted T cell population. Genomic DNA was isolated from every sorted fraction and measured by UV absorbance on a Nanodrop 2000c.

Sequencing input: naive CD4+ T cells sorted from blood. Read against the paper, the sample's cell subset or site label means: CD45RA+ positively selected. The clonotype comes from a woman aged 30 to 39 in good health. The chain is assembled from TRBV27 and TRBJ1-5, with 8 middle bases fitting TRBD1. The nucleotide sequence reads TGTGCCAGCAGGTCTATAGACAGGGGTTATCAGCCCCAGCATTTT. The translation is CASRSIDRGYQPQHF.